This note documents a single T cell receptor (beta chain) sequence. What it recognizes is unknown. The source of the sample is a study of T cell repertoires in urothelial bladder cancer. This CDR3 spans 17 amino acids. Germline V gene data show CDR1 as SEHNR and CDR2 as FQNEAQ (reference sequence). Trimming cost V 4 bases and J 5 bases; bases outside gene matches: 7. Study results and limitations: In carcinoma specimens, a single clone made up to roughly 17% of infiltrating lymphocytes.

Assay: immunoSEQ multiplex PCR; the TCRdb copy retains only in-frame clones and omits some. The table has some 14,000 clones, 66% seen once. Input material: tumor-infiltrating cells from bladder cancer. The J gene is TRBJ2-5, the V gene TRBV7-9; 16 bases line up with TRBD2. The receptor comes from a human donor with urothelial carcinoma. CDR3 protein: CASSSPGLAGGLETQYF. The CDR3 coding sequence is TGTGCCAGCAGCTCTCCGGGACTAGCGGGGGGGTTGGAGACCCAGTACTTC.